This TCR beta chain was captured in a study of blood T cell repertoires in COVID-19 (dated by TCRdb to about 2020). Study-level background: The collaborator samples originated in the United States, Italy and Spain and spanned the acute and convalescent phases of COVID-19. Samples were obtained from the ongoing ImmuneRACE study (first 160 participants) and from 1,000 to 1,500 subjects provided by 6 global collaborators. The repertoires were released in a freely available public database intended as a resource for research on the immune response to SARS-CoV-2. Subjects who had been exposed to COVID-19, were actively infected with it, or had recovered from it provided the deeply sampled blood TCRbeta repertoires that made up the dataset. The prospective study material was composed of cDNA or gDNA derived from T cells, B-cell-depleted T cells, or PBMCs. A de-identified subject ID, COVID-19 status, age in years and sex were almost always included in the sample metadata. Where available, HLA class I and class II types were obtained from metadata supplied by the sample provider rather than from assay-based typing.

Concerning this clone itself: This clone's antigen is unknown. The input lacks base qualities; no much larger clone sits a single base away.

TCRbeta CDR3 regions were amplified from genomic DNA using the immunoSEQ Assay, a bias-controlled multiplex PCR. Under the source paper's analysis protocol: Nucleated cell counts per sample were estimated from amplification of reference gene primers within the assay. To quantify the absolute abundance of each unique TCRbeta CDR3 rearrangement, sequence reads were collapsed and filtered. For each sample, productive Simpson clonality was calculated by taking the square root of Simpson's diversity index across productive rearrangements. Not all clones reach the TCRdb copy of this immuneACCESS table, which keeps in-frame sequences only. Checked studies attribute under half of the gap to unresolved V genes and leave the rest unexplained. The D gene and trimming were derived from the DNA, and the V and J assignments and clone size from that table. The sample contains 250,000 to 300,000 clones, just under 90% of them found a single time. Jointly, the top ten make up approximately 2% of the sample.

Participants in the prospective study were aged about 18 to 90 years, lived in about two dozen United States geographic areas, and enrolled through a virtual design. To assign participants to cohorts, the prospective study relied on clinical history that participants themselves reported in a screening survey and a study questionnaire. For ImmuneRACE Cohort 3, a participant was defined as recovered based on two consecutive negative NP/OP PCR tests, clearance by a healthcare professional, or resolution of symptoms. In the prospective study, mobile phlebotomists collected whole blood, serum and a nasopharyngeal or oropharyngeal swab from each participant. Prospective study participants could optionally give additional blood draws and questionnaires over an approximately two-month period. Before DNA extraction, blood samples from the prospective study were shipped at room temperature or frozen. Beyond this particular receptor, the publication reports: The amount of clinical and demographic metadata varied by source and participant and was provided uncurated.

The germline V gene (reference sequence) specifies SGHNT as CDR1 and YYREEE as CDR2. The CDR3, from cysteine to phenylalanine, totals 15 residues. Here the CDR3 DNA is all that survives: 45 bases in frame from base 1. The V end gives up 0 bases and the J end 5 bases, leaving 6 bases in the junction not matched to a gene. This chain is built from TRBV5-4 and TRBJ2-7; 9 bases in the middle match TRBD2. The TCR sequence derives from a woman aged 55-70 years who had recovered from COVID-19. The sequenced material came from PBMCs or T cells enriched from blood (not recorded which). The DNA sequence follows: TGTGCCAGCAGCTTGGCGCGCGGGGGGGCCGACGAGCAGTACTTC. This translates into CASSLARGGADEQYF.